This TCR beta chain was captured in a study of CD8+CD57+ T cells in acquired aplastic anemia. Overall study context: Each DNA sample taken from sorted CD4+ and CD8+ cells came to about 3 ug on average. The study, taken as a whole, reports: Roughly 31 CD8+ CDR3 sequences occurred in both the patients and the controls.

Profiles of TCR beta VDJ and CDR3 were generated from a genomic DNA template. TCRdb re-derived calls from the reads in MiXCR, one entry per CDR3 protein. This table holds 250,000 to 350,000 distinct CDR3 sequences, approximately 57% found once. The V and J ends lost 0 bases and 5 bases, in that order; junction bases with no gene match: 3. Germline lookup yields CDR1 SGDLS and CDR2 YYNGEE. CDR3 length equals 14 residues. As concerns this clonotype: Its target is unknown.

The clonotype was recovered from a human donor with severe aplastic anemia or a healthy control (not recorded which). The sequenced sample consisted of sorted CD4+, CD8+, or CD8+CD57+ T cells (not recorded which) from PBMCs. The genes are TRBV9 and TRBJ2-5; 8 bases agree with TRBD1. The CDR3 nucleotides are TGTGCCAGCAGCGTAGGGACAGGGAGGGAGACCCAGTACTTC. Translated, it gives CASSVGTGRETQYF.